These 27 T cell receptor beta chains share one sample of origin, sequenced in a study of shared clonotypes between healthy human individuals. Some clones are missing from TCRdb's copy, which holds only in-frame ones; the method was immunoSEQ multiplex PCR. The repertoire holds a few million clones, with about 90% as singletons. Sequenced sample: naive CD4+ T cells from PBMCs. Subset defined: CD45RA+ positively selected. These receptors were taken from a man between 18 and 29 years old in good health. Some clones in this sample may be carry-over from other donors' samples.

The chain links TRBV5-6 to TRBJ2-7; a possible D gene is TRBD2 (6 bases). V lost 0 bases and J lost 0, with 13 bases in between. The length of the CDR3 is 16 residues. Per the germline V gene, CDR1 is SGHDT and CDR2 is YYEEEE. The CDR3 bases are TGTGCCAGCAGCTTGGCCGGGACTCCAAGCTCCTACGAGCAGTACTTC. Encoded protein: CASSLAGTPSSYEQYF.

The V gene is TRBV27, the J gene TRBJ1-1; 8 bases match TRBD1. J was trimmed by 3 bases and V by 6 bases; bases with no gene match: 12. This CDR3 is built from 16 residues. The germline V gene has CDR1 MNHEY and CDR2 SMNVEV (reference sequence). CDR3 residues: CASSPTKGQGDTEAFF. The CDR3, as DNA: TGTGCCAGCAGCCCAACTAAAGGACAGGGCGACACTGAAGCTTTCTTT.

Notes on this clone: Different DNA sequences within this sample yield the same CDR3. The rearrangement links TRBV5-1 to TRBJ2-6; D is undetermined. Germline V gives CDR1 SGHRS, CDR2 YFSETQ. V lost 1 base to trimming and J lost 4 bases, with 6 bases between them. This CDR3 has 14 residues. The CDR3 spells CASSLPSGANVLTF. The CDR3, as DNA: TGCGCCAGCAGCTTGCCGTCCGGGGCCAACGTCCTGACTTTC.

The chain carries TRBV7-3 and TRBJ2-1; D may be TRBD2 (6 bases). The V end lost 3 bases, the J end lost 4 bases, and 16 bases lay between the germline ends. In germline, CDR1 is SGHTA, CDR2 FQGTGA. This CDR3 has 16 amino acids. CDR3 sequence reads: CASSFRAGGEYNEQFF. CDR3 DNA sequence: TGTGCCAGCAGCTTTAGGGCCGGGGGAGAGTACAATGAGCAGTTCTTC.

J is TRBJ2-2 and V is TRBV19; the D gene is possibly TRBD1 (5 bases). CDR3 length: 15 residues. Germline V gives CDR1 LNHDA, CDR2 SQIVND (reference sequence). Between the trimmed V and J ends, which lost 0 bases and 2 bases, there was a span of 7 bases. The DNA of the CDR3 is TGTGCCAGTAGTATAGACGACAGCAACACCGGGGAGCTGTTTTTT. Translating it yields CASSIDDSNTGELFF. The whole variable domain, remainder taken from reference TRBV19 and TRBJ2-2, is DGGITQSPKYLFRKEGQNVTLSCEQNLNHDAMYWYRQDPGQGLRLIYYSQIVNDFQKGDIAEGYSVSREKKESFPLTVTSAQKNPTAFYLCASSIDDSNTGELFFGEGSRLTVL.

This chain uses TRBV10-3 with TRBJ2-3, with D maybe TRBD1 (6 bases). CDR3 length equals 14 residues. Germline V gives CDR1 ENHRY, CDR2 SYGVKD. The V and J ends lost 5 bases and 4 bases respectively, with 13 bases between them. The CDR3 bases are TGTGCCATCAGTAGGAACAGGGATTCAGATACGCAGTATTTT. Its translation: CAISRNRDSDTQYF.

The chain uses TRBV5-1 and TRBJ2-7, with D possibly being TRBD2 (6 bases). Germline CDR1 reads SGHRS; CDR2 reads YFSETQ. There are 17 residues in the CDR3. V dropped 0 bases and J dropped 2 bases, with 18 bases sitting between them. This CDR3 is CASSLEGAGLGAYEQYF. The CDR3 DNA reads TGCGCCAGCAGCTTGGAAGGGGCGGGACTCGGAGCCTACGAGCAGTACTTC.

The CDR3 loop reads CASRRTGGSVLPQHF. The CDR3 region has the DNA TGTGCCAGCAGACGGACAGGGGGATCGGTTTTGCCCCAGCATTTT. The chain joins TRBV27 to TRBJ1-5, with 10 bases matching TRBD1. CDR1 and CDR2 from the germline V gene are MNHEY and SMNVEV (reference sequence). V trimming: 6 bases; J trimming: 9 bases; junction bases outside the gene matches: 11. The CDR3 covers 15 residues.

As regards this clone: Other DNA sequences of this sample code for an identical CDR3. This rearrangement joins TRBV5-1 to TRBJ1-4, with 8 bases lining up with TRBD1. Germline-derived CDR1 and CDR2 are SGHRS and YFSETQ. There are 15 residues in the CDR3. Unmatched junction bases numbered 6, after V lost 0 bases and J lost 8 bases. DNA for the CDR3: TGCGCCAGCAGCTTGGCCGGACAGGGTGAGGAAAAACTGTTTTTT. It codes for CASSLAGQGEEKLFF. Drawing the rest from reference TRBV5-1 and TRBJ1-4, the complete variable domain is KAGVTQTPRYLIKTRGQQVTLSCSPISGHRSVSWYQQTPGQGLQFLFEYFSETQRNKGNFPGRFSGRQFSNSRSEMNVSTLELGDSALYLCASSLAGQGEEKLFFGSGTQLSVL.

The V call is TRBV6-1, the J call TRBJ2-7; either TRBD1 or TRBD2 may fit D (7 bases each). V lost 4 bases and J lost 3, with 16 bases in between. CDR1 is MNHNS, CDR2 SASEGT, per germline. The CDR3 covers 15 residues. The CDR3 spells CASSVQGGQGYEQYF. The CDR3 DNA reads as TGTGCCAGCAGTGTCCAGGGGGGGCAAGGCTACGAGCAGTACTTC.

The chain joins TRBV6-1 to TRBJ2-3, with D perhaps TRBD1 (6 bases). V was clipped by 4 bases and J by 4 bases, with 12 bases between them. Looked up from germline, CDR1 is MNHNS and CDR2 is SASEGT. This CDR3 region has 14 residues. The CDR3 loop reads CASSARRTADTQYF. CDR3 nucleotides: TGTGCCAGCAGTGCAAGGAGGACAGCAGATACGCAGTATTTT.

This clone was seen a single time. The genes are TRBV18 and TRBJ2-3, with TRBD1 matching 8 bases. The CDR3 is 15 residues long. From germline, CDR1 is KGHSH and CDR2 LQKENI. The V gene end was trimmed by 0 bases and the J gene end by 5 bases; junction bases not matched to a gene: 4. CDR3 region: CASSPPGQGGDTQYF. CDR3 in DNA: TGTGCCAGCTCACCACCAGGACAGGGTGGAGATACGCAGTATTTT.

This rearrangement joins TRBV27 to TRBJ2-5, with TRBD2 identical over 15 bases. CDR1 MNHEY and CDR2 SMNVEV come from the germline V gene (reference sequence). J gave up 4 bases and V 3 bases, and 6 bases lay outside the gene matches. The length of the CDR3 is 17 residues. CDR3: CASSLAGLAGGPETQYF. The CDR3, as DNA: TGTGCCAGCAGTTTGGCGGGACTAGCGGGAGGTCCAGAGACCCAGTACTTC.

J is TRBJ2-5 and V is TRBV15, with D possibly TRBD2 on 6 matching bases. V lost 4 bases and J lost 1, with 10 bases in between. This CDR3 has 14 residues. Germline V CDR1 and CDR2: LNHNV, YYDKDF (reference sequence). CDR3: CATSKPGLQETQYF. DNA for the CDR3: TGTGCCACCAGCAAACCGGGACTCCAAGAGACCCAGTACTTC.

The chain recombines TRBV5-1 with TRBJ2-7, with TRBD2 matching over 9 bases. Germline-derived CDR1 and CDR2 are SGHRS and YFSETQ. The CDR3 has 15 residues. J gave up 5 bases and V 0 bases, and 6 bases lay outside the gene matches. As DNA, the CDR3 is TGCGCCAGCAGCTTGGTGGCGGGAGGGTCCCACGAGCAGTACTTC. Translation gives CASSLVAGGSHEQYF.

This clone has just a few counts. Different DNA sequences within this sample yield the same CDR3. The chain couples TRBV5-1 to TRBJ1-5; D ambiguous. Germline loops: CDR1 SGHRS, CDR2 YFSETQ. The length of the CDR3 is 13 residues. The germline V and J ends were trimmed by 0 bases and 1 base, with 2 bases remaining between them. CDR3 bases: TGCGCCAGCAGCTTGGGGAGCAATCAGCCCCAGCATTTT. Protein product: CASSLGSNQPQHF.

The V gene is TRBV6-5, the J gene TRBJ1-5; 9 bases fit TRBD1. The CDR3 runs to 13 residues. The germline CDR1 and CDR2 sequences are MNHEY and SVGAGI. Trimming took 6 bases from V and 5 from J; bases not matched to a gene: 2. The CDR3 spells CASSRQGDQPQHF. CDR3 bases: TGTGCCAGCAGCCGACAGGGGGATCAGCCCCAGCATTTT.

This chain links TRBV5-1 with TRBJ2-3; 11 nucleotides line up with TRBD2. Germline trimming cut 4 bases from V and 2 bases from J; bases unmatched to any gene: 6. Germline V CDR1 and CDR2: SGHRS, YFSETQ. The CDR3 consists of 16 residues. For the CDR3, the DNA is TGCGCCAGCAGCCTACTAGCGGGAGATCCCACAGATACGCAGTATTTT. It is translated as CASSLLAGDPTDTQYF.

This chain links TRBV11-2 with TRBJ2-1; no definite D call. Germline V gene data show CDR1 as SGHAT and CDR2 as FQNNGV. V lost 7 bases and J 2 bases, leaving 9 bases between the germline ends. The CDR3 covers 13 residues. The CDR3 bases are TGTGCCAGCAACCAATATGCCTACAATGAGCAGTTCTTC. This encodes CASNQYAYNEQFF.

The chain recombines TRBV4-3 with TRBJ1-2; no definite D call. The germline V gene encodes CDR1 LGHNA and CDR2 YSLEER. This CDR3 has 12 amino acids. V was cut by 3 bases and J by 3 bases, with 5 bases left in between. CDR3 sequence (DNA): TGCGCCAGCAGCCAGGACCACTATGGCTACACCTTC. This translates into CASSQDHYGYTF.

The chain has TRBV5-1 and TRBJ1-5, with TRBD1 identical over 9 bases. With 4 bases clipped from V and 1 base from J, the junction kept 3 bases outside the gene matches. There are 15 residues in the CDR3. The germline CDR1 and CDR2 sequences are SGHRS and YFSETQ. CDR3 sequence reads: CASSNGTGSNQPQHF. In DNA, the CDR3 is TGCGCCAGCAGCAACGGGACAGGGAGCAATCAGCCCCAGCATTTT.

This sequence joins TRBV5-6 and TRBJ2-3; D possibly corresponds to TRBD2 (6 bases). CDR1 is SGHDT, CDR2 YYEEEE, per germline. The ends were cut back, 0 bases at V and 2 bases at J, with 13 bases in the middle. The CDR3 covers 16 residues. The CDR3: CASSLGGTLSTDTQYF. The CDR3, as DNA: TGTGCCAGCAGCTTGGGGGGGACTCTGTCCACAGATACGCAGTATTTT.

The chain recombines TRBV28 with TRBJ2-2, with D unclear. The CDR3 sequence is 15 residues long. The V gene lost 7 bases and the J gene lost 2 bases, with 14 bases spanning the gap. Germline V lookup: CDR1 MDHEN, CDR2 SYDVKM. The CDR3 DNA sequence: TGTGCCAGCAAACCCCCCTGGGGTAACACCGGGGAGCTGTTTTTT. As protein: CASKPPWGNTGELFF.

The chain employs TRBV7-2 and TRBJ1-3; no definite D call. The CDR3 sequence is 15 residues long. Trimming stripped 1 base from V and 2 bases from J, with 9 bases between. Germline loops: CDR1 SGHTA, CDR2 FQGNSA. The CDR3 nucleotides are TGTGCCAGCAGCTTAGTCCCAGTCACTGGAAACACCATATATTTT. It codes for CASSLVPVTGNTIYF.

The chain joins TRBV5-1 to TRBJ1-1; 11 nucleotides line up with TRBD1. This CDR3 is 14 amino acids long. J lost 10 bases, V lost 4 bases, and 9 bases had no gene match. The germline V gene encodes CDR1 SGHRS and CDR2 YFSETQ. CDR3 sequence: CASSGPDRGRLAFF. CDR3 nucleotides: TGCGCCAGCAGCGGGCCGGACAGGGGGCGCCTAGCTTTCTTT.

This chain links TRBV4-3 with TRBJ1-5; D gene unclear. Germline assignment: CDR1 LGHNA and CDR2 YSLEER. This CDR3 has 13 amino acids. Trimming pared 2 bases from V and 3 bases from J, leaving 5 bases between. DNA for the CDR3: TGCGCCAGCAGCCAATGGGCCAATCAGCCCCAGCATTTT. Its protein product is CASSQWANQPQHF.

With regard to this clone: The same CDR3 also results from other DNA sequences found in this sample. V usage is TRBV9 and J usage is TRBJ1-3; D gene uncertain. Germline-derived CDR1 and CDR2 are SGDLS and YYNGEE. The ends were cut back, 0 bases at V and 0 bases at J, with 10 bases in the middle. The CDR3 sequence is 16 residues long. The CDR3 here is CASSVGGSFSGNTIYF. DNA for the CDR3: TGTGCCAGCAGCGTAGGCGGGTCCTTCTCTGGAAACACCATATATTTT.